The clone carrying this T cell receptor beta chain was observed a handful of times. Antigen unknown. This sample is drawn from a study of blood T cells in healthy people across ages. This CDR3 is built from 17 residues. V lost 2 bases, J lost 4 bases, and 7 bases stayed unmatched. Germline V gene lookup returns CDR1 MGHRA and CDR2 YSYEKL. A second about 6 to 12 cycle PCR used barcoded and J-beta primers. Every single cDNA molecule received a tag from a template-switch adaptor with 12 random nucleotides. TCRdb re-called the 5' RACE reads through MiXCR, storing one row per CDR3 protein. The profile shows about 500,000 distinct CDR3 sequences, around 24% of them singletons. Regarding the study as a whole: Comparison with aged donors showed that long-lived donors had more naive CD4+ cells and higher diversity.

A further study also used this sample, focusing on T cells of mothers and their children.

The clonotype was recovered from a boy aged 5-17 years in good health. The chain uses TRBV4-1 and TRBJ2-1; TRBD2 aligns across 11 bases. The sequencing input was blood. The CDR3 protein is CASSQSFSGRAYNEQFF. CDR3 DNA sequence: TGCGCCAGCAGCCAATCGTTTAGCGGGAGGGCTTACAATGAGCAGTTCTTC.